This T cell receptor beta chain was sequenced in a study of T cell repertoires in cytomegalovirus infection. Study-wide context: The public TCR beta signatures pointed to both CMV infection and matching HLA type. Study-level findings and limits: Cumulative frequency (of public TCR beta family members) identified carriers of CMV plus the relevant HLA. Dominating the ex vivo response were TCR beta clonotypes that were CMV-specific and HLA-C-restricted.

Each CDR3 protein is one row after TCRdb ran MiXCR on the reads. The sample includes about 150,000 distinct CDR3 sequences, about 20% seen only once; the top ten take around 9.9%. In its sample, this clonotype was seen a few times. As yet, its antigen is unknown. Germline is not matched at one junction end, which may reflect a read error. CDR3 length: 14 residues. Germline V lookup: CDR1 MNHEY, CDR2 SVGEGT. The receptor was derived from a human donor in good health (CMV status not recorded). Some clones in this sample may be carry-over from other donors' samples. The rearrangement links TRBV6-2 or TRBV6-3 to TRBJ2-5; D is unclear. Sequencing was performed on PBMCs. CDR3 protein: CASSYSKLQGTQYF. The DNA of the CDR3 is TGTGCCAGCAGTTACTCGAAGTTGCAAGGGACCCAGTACTTC.